This entry describes one TCR beta chain. The specificity of this receptor is unknown. The junction does not match germline at one end; this may be a read error. The data were taken from a study of blood T cells in healthy people across ages (dated by TCRdb to 2014 to 2015). Turning to the overall study: In model experiments, template switching captured about one uniquely barcoded TCR beta cDNA molecule for every two T cells. Using deep sequencing normalized with unique cDNA molecular identifiers, the study measured how TCR beta repertoire diversity changes with age. Donors were grouped into four age groups: young (average 16 years), middle-aged (roughly 37), aged (approximately 58) and long-lived (about 82). Donors of different ages were randomly distributed across sequencing lanes to avoid experimental bias. For two donors (one aged 18 to 30 and one aged 80 or older), the study analyzed two additional independent replicas of 1 million unique cDNA reads from the same blood draw.

The research as a whole found: Because profiling used bulk unsorted PBMCs, naive and antigen-experienced compartments could not be compared conclusively. There was a strong correlation between observed TCR beta diversity and the percentage of naive T cells measured by flow cytometry. Observed TCR beta diversity per million T cells fell roughly linearly with age, and a significant reduction was already apparent by age roughly 40. Compared with the aged group, the long-lived group had more naive CD4+ T cells, fewer expanded clones and increased TCR diversity, a pattern suggesting age selection. Total diversity estimates from one million sequenced T cells were considered lower bounds and underestimates. The CMV infection status of donors was not known, potentially confounding age-related changes in expanded clonotypes.

The CDR3 contains 19 residues, cysteine and phenylalanine counted. Kept here is only the CDR3 DNA, which spans 57 bases and is read in frame from base 1. Donors were approximately 42 systemically healthy Caucasian individuals from Russia aged roughly 6 to 95 years. About 9.1 milliliters of peripheral blood were collected from each donor into EDTA-treated Vacutainer tubes. Ficoll-Paque density-gradient centrifugation was used to isolate PBMCs, with at least 6 million obtained per sample. Total RNA was extracted from PBMCs with Trizol reagent, with at least 6 micrograms obtained per sample. The percentages of naive CD45RAhigh/CD27high T cells were determined by flow cytometry on a PBMC aliquot from every donor. Library preparation used 5' RACE. The sequencing machine was an Illumina HiSeq 2500. A second PCR of roughly 6 to 12 cycles was performed with a sample-barcoded 5' primer and a J-beta primer mix. A template-switch 5' adaptor carrying 12 random nucleotides introduced a unique molecular identifier onto each TCR beta cDNA molecule. At least 2.5 million CDR3-containing paired-end reads were obtained from each sample. All of the RNA was converted into first-strand cDNA using the Mint cDNA synthesis kit, with a TRBC-specific oligonucleotide serving as the primer. All cDNA was treated with uracil-DNA glycosylase and then went through a first 18-cycle PCR with the universal primers M1SS and BC2_uni_R. In the authors' own workflow: For normalization, 1 million high-quality reads, each with a distinct molecular identifier, were randomly selected from each sample. Reads sharing molecular identifiers were discarded rather than binned into consensus sequences. CDR3 identification, clonotype clustering and error correction used MiTCR with a Q25 quality threshold and the strictest error-elimination algorithm. A nonparametric unseen species model with Euler transformation was used to estimate lower-bound total TCR beta diversity. TCRdb reran the public reads through fastp at Q25 and MiXCR, keeping productive beta chains. Each CDR3 protein appears once, grouped with its most common genes and DNA. In this record, the V and J calls reflect TCRdb's handling and not the investigators' own analysis. The sample table shows around 1,000,000 distinct CDR3 sequences, and roughly two fifths are seen once. The ten largest account for roughly 13% of the sample.

Input material: blood. The V and J genes are TRBV12-3 or TRBV12-4 and TRBJ2-1; 9 junctional bases match TRBD1. The TCR sequence derives from a man aged 18 to 29 in good health. The DNA sequence is as follows: TGCGCCAGCAGTGAGGGACAGGGAAGAACGGGGGCCAGGGGGAATGAGCAGTTCTTC. Its translation is CASSEGQGRTGARGNEQFF.